This passage covers 20 T cell receptor beta chains from one sample sequenced in a study of early T cells in non-severe SARS-CoV-2 infection. Each CDR3 protein is one row after TCRdb ran MiXCR on the 5' RACE reads. This table holds about 67,000 distinct CDR3 sequences, roughly 11% found once. The sample taken for sequencing was whole blood. These receptors originate from an adult who was a healthcare worker with PCR-confirmed SARS-CoV-2 infection or an uninfected control (not recorded which).

Only a few counts were recorded for this clonotype. The rearrangement joins TRBV12-3 or TRBV12-4 to TRBJ2-1; D perhaps matches TRBD2 (6 bases). Trimming took 6 bases from V and 6 from J, leaving 24 bases between them. This CDR3 comprises 17 residues. CDR3 nucleotide sequence: TGTGCCAGCAGCCCCAGTTTAGGGGCCGGGGGTGGCAATGAGCAGTTCTTC. Translation: CASSPSLGAGGGNEQFF.

This clonotype was seen a few times. CDR3 sequence reads: CASSWGGNYEQYF. The DNA of the CDR3 is TGTGCCAGCAGTTGGGGCGGGAACTACGAGCAGTACTTC. The chain links TRBV27 to TRBJ2-7; tentative D call: TRBD2 (6 bases). V lost 4 bases and J lost 3, with 10 bases in between. This CDR3 spans 13 amino acids. Per the germline V gene, CDR1 is MNHEY and CDR2 is SMNVEV (reference sequence).

This clonotype was seen at least ten times. The rearrangement uses TRBV3-1 and TRBJ2-5; tentative D call: TRBD2 (5 bases). V dropped 5 bases and J dropped 4 bases, with 17 bases sitting between them. Germline V gene sequence: CDR1 LGHDT, CDR2 YNNKEL (reference sequence). CDR3 size: 15 residues. The CDR3 here is CASSYDRGTRETQYF. CDR3 nucleotide sequence: TGTGCCAGCAGCTACGATCGGGGTACACGAGAGACCCAGTACTTC.

Many counts were recorded for this clonotype. The V and J genes are TRBV7-8 and TRBJ1-1; D gene unclear. Germline CDR1 SGHVS, CDR2 FQNEAQ. Trimming removed 5 bases at V and 0 bases at J, with 13 bases between. The length of the CDR3 is 15 residues. Here the CDR3 DNA reads TGTGCCAGCAGCGGGAGGCTGGGATTGAACACTGAAGCTTTCTTT. Translated, it gives CASSGRLGLNTEAFF.

The genes are TRBV6-5 and TRBJ2-3; 8 bases are a match to TRBD1. CDR1 MNHEY and CDR2 SVGAGI come from the germline V gene. The ends lost 0 bases at V and 5 bases at J; junction bases unmatched: 7. This CDR3 spans 16 amino acids. The CDR3 reads CASSYSRTGLGDTQYF. CDR3 nucleotide sequence: TGTGCCAGCAGTTACTCAAGGACAGGGTTGGGAGATACGCAGTATTTT.

This clonotype was seen repeatedly, ten times or more. The V call is TRBV12-3 or TRBV12-4, the J call TRBJ2-1; the D is unclear. V lost 5 bases to trimming and J lost 10 bases, with 12 bases between them. The CDR3 extends over 12 amino acids. The DNA for the CDR3 is TGTGCCAGCAGTCTTATGCTACAAGAGCAGTTCTTC. This encodes CASSLMLQEQFF.

There are many counts of this clonotype. The chain links TRBV5-4 to TRBJ2-6; 8 bases map to TRBD2. The CDR3 is made up of 16 amino acids. Germline values: CDR1 SGHNT, CDR2 YYREEE (reference sequence). J was trimmed by 2 bases and V by 4 bases; bases with no gene match: 5. As DNA, the CDR3 is TGTGCCAGCAGCGCGGGGGGAAGAACTGGGGCCAACGTCCTGACTTTC. As protein: CASSAGGRTGANVLTF.

This clonotype was detected a few times. This chain uses TRBV11-3 with TRBJ2-5; no firm D call. The CDR3 is 11 amino acids. Germline V gene data show CDR1 as SGHNT and CDR2 as YENEEA. V lost 0 bases and J 5 bases, leaving 1 base between the germline ends. This CDR3 reads CASSLDETQYF. DNA for the CDR3: TGTGCCAGCAGCTTAGACGAGACCCAGTACTTC.

This clonotype has at least ten counts. The rearrangement joins TRBV18 to TRBJ2-3; the match to TRBD2 covers 12 bases. V lost 4 bases and J lost 2; bases outside the gene matches: 4. The germline gives CDR1 KGHSH, CDR2 LQKENI. The CDR3 spans 16 residues. The CDR3 DNA reads TGTGCCAGCTCACGGGGACTAGCGGGCGCCACAGATACGCAGTATTTT. Protein: CASSRGLAGATDTQYF.

In this sample, this clonotype turned up many times. V usage is TRBV28 and J usage is TRBJ2-5; TRBD1 agrees at 9 bases. Looked up from germline, CDR1 is MDHEN and CDR2 is SYDVKM. CDR3 size: 15 residues. J was trimmed by 5 bases and V by 5 bases; bases with no gene match: 9. CDR3 DNA: TGTGCCAGCAGTACTCTGACAGGGGGTTTGGAGACCCAGTACTTC. Translating gives CASSTLTGGLETQYF.

This chain joins TRBV21-1 and TRBJ2-1; the table calls TRBD1, which could not be checked here. TRBV21-1 is tagged as a pseudogene. This CDR3 comprises 17 residues. The CDR3 region has the DNA TGTGCCAGCAGCACCCCGTGGTCGGGGGGCTTCTACAATGAGCAGTTCTTC. It codes for CASSTPWSGGFYNEQFF.

In its sample, this clonotype was seen many times. The V gene is TRBV2, the J gene TRBJ1-6; D possibly corresponds to TRBD1 (5 bases). Trimming pared 8 bases from V and 2 bases from J, leaving 16 bases between. In germline, CDR1 is SNHLY, CDR2 FYNNEI. The length of the CDR3 is 16 residues. The CDR3 is CASEGRERAYNSPLHF. CDR3 coding DNA: TGTGCCAGCGAGGGCAGGGAACGGGCCTATAATTCACCCCTCCACTTT.

Many counts were recorded for this clonotype. The chain links TRBV28 to TRBJ2-7; D may be TRBD1 (5 bases). Trimming pared 3 bases from V and 7 bases from J, leaving 10 bases between. Germline CDR1 and CDR2: MDHEN and SYDVKM. The CDR3 loop spans 12 amino acids. This CDR3 is CASSLVGREQYF. The CDR3 region has the DNA TGTGCCAGCAGTTTGGTGGGGCGGGAGCAGTACTTC.

The chain uses TRBV9 and TRBJ2-7, with 8 bases matching TRBD2. The germline gives CDR1 SGDLS, CDR2 YYNGEE. CDR3 size: 14 residues. V shed 4 bases, J shed 1 base, and the junction held 4 bases outside the gene matches. CDR3 sequence reads: CASSPREGSYEQYF. The CDR3 DNA follows: TGTGCCAGCAGCCCTCGGGAGGGGTCCTACGAGCAGTACTTC.

This clonotype was seen repeatedly, ten times or more. The J gene is TRBJ2-3, the V gene TRBV11-2; no reliable D call. Trimming took 4 bases from V and 2 from J, leaving 4 bases between them. CDR3 length equals 12 residues. Germline CDR1 SGHAT, CDR2 FQNNGV. CDR3 sequence reads: CASSSFTDTQYF. The CDR3 region has the DNA TGTGCCAGCAGCTCCTTCACAGATACGCAGTATTTT. Supplemented by reference TRBV11-2 and TRBJ2-3, the full variable domain reads EAGVAQSPRYKIIEKRQSVAFWCNPISGHATLYWYQQILGQGPKLLIQFQNNGVVDDSQLPKDRFSAERLKGVDSTLKIQPAKLEDSAVYLCASSSFTDTQYFGPGTRLTVL.

The chain carries TRBV10-3 and TRBJ2-3; 11 bases map to TRBD2. J gave up 3 bases and V 6 bases, and 5 bases lay outside the gene matches. Germline CDR1 ENHRY, CDR2 SYGVKD. The CDR3 is made up of 15 amino acids. The CDR3 nucleotides read TGTGCCATCAGCAAGACTAGCGGGATAACAGATACGCAGTATTTT. This codes for CAISKTSGITDTQYF.

Ten or more counts support this clonotype. The genes are TRBV27 and TRBJ2-3, with D perhaps matching TRBD1 (6 bases). The V and J ends lost 1 base and 2 bases respectively, with 13 bases between them. This CDR3 is 16 amino acids long. Germline loops: CDR1 MNHEY, CDR2 SMNVEV (reference sequence). The CDR3 reads CASSLWVAGATDTQYF. The CDR3 DNA is TGTGCCAGCAGTTTATGGGTGGCAGGGGCCACAGATACGCAGTATTTT.

Only a few counts were recorded for this clonotype. J is TRBJ2-1 and V is TRBV10-1, with TRBD1 as a possible D gene (5 bases). The CDR3 spans 13 residues. The germline V gene has CDR1 WNHNN and CDR2 SYGVQD (reference sequence). The germline V and J ends were trimmed by 4 bases and 8 bases, with 12 bases remaining between them. CDR3 in amino acids: CASSGRRVYEQFF. The CDR3 region has the DNA TGCGCCAGCAGTGGTCGCAGGGTTTATGAGCAGTTCTTC.

There are a few counts of this clonotype. This chain connects TRBV2 to TRBJ2-5; TRBD1 might be the D (6 bases). Germline assignment: CDR1 SNHLY and CDR2 FYNNEI. Trimming shortened V by 6 bases and J by 9 bases, and 20 bases separated the two germline ends. The CDR3 has 14 amino acids. CDR3 loop: CASRGDTTARAQYF. Here the CDR3 DNA reads TGTGCCAGCAGGGGGGACACCACCGCGAGGGCCCAGTACTTC.

The chain links TRBV10-3 to TRBJ2-7; D not certain. This CDR3 has 14 residues. The V gene lost 0 bases and the J gene lost 3 bases, with 9 bases spanning the gap. The V gene's germline CDR1 is ENHRY and CDR2 SYGVKD. The CDR3 here is CAISESPGSYEQYF. The DNA for the CDR3 is TGTGCCATCAGTGAGTCGCCAGGTAGCTACGAGCAGTACTTC.